Sequencing of this T cell receptor beta chain was carried out in a study of blood T cell repertoires in COVID-19 (dated by TCRdb to about 2020). About the investigation overall: Samples covering the acute and convalescent phases of COVID-19 were provided by collaborators in the United States, Italy and Spain. The material from the prospective study consisted of cDNA or gDNA derived from T cells, B-cell-depleted T cells, or PBMCs. Where available, HLA class I and class II types were obtained from metadata supplied by the sample provider rather than from assay-based typing. The sample metadata nearly always contained a de-identified subject ID, COVID-19 status, age in years and sex. The repertoires were released in a freely available public database meant as a resource for research on the immune response to SARS-CoV-2. The samples were drawn from two sources: the first 160 participants of the ongoing ImmuneRACE study, and 1,000 to 1,500 subjects contributed by 6 global collaborators. The dataset comprised deeply sampled blood TCRbeta repertoires from subjects exposed to, actively infected with, or recovered from COVID-19.

Counted from cysteine to phenylalanine, this CDR3 has 16 amino acids. The sequence is cut down to CDR3 DNA, 48 bases in frame from base 1. The germline V gene encodes CDR1 SGHNT and CDR2 YENEEA. V is trimmed back by 5 bases and J by 1 base, and the junction contains 4 bases that no gene match accounts for. TCRbeta CDR3 regions were amplified from genomic DNA using the immunoSEQ Assay, a bias-controlled multiplex PCR. From the authors' description of their analysis: Nucleated cell counts per sample were estimated from amplification of reference gene primers within the assay. To quantify the absolute abundance of each unique TCRbeta CDR3 rearrangement, sequence reads were collapsed and filtered. For each sample, productive Simpson clonality was calculated as the square root of Simpson's diversity index over productive rearrangements. This is the immuneACCESS table as TCRdb keeps it, with only in-frame sequences that have V and J called. A part of the clones is gone; compared with another copy, unresolved V genes explain less than half, and the rest is unexplained. That table is the source of V, J and clone size, and D and trimming were worked out from the DNA. This sample gives approximately 84,000 clones in total; over 80% of them show up just once. Over 10% of the sample comes from the top ten.

Paper-wide results and their limitations: The amount of clinical and demographic metadata varied by source and participant and was provided uncurated.

The collaborating institutions used their own protocols to collect whole blood in K2EDTA tubes. For TCRbeta analysis, collaborator samples were shipped as frozen whole blood, as isolated PBMCs, or as DNA extracted from either sample type. Details on this clone: What antigen it recognizes has not been identified. No base quality values were provided; no much bigger clone lies one nucleotide off.

Sequences were obtained from peripheral blood. The rearrangement combines TRBV11-3 with TRBJ2-3; 12 bases in the junction line up with TRBD2. The origin of this receptor is a human donor in a cohort sampled during active COVID-19. CDR3 sequence: CASSTGTSGRTDTQYF. The DNA reads as follows: TGTGCCAGCAGCACTGGGACTAGCGGGCGCACAGATACGCAGTATTTT.